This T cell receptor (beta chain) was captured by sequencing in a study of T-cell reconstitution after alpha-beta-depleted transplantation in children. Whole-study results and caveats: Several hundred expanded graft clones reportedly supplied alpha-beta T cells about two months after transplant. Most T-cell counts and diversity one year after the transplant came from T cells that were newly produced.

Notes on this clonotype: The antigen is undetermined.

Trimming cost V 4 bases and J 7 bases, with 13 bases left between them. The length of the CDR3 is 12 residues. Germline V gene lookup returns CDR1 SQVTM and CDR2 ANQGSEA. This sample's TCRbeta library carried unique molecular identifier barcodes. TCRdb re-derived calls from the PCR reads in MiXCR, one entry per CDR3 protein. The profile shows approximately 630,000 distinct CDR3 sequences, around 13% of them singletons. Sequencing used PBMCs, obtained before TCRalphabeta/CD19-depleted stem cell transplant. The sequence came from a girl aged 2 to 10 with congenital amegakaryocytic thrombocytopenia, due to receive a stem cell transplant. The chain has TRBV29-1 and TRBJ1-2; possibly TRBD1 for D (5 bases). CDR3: CSVVVRGGGYTF. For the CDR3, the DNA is TGCAGCGTTGTGGTGCGGGGGGGTGGCTACACCTTC.